This T cell receptor (beta chain) came from a study of CD8 T cells in Susac syndrome. Germline CDR1 and CDR2: PRHDT and FYEKMQ (reference sequence). Deletions cut 5 bases from V and 5 bases from J, with 8 bases between. The CDR3 runs 12 residues. Isolation of CD8+ and CD4+ T cells was performed negatively, whereas enrichment of TEMRA cells was done by FACS. This clonotype was detected a few times. Random hexamers served to reverse transcribe about 0.5 to 1 ug RNA. The immunoSEQ assay covered 54 Vbeta and 13 Jbeta segments for CDR3. TCRdb used MiXCR to reprocess the immunoSEQ multiplex PCR reads, holding one entry per CDR3 protein. The sample has about 300,000 distinct CDR3 sequences, about 89% seen once.

The specimen sequenced was CD8+ T cells from PBMCs. The origin of this receptor is a human donor with multiple sclerosis. The chain links TRBV13 to TRBJ2-3; D is unresolved. In DNA, the CDR3 is TGTGCCAGCAGCCCATCCGGAGATACGCAGTATTTT. This sequence encodes CASSPSGDTQYF.